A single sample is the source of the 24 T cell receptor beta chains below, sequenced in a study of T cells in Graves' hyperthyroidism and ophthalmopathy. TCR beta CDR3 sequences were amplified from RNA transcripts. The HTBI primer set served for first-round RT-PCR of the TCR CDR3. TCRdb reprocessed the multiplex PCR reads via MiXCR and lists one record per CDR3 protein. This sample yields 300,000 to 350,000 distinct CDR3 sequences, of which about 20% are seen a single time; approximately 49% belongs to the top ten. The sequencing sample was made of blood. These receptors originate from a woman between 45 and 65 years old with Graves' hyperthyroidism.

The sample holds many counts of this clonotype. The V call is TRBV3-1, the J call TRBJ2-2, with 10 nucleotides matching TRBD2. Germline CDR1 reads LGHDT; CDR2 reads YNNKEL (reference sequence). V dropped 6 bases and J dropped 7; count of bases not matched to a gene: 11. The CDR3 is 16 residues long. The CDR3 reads CASSKSGRAVGGELFF. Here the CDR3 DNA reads TGTGCCAGCAGTAAGAGCGGGAGGGCCGTCGGCGGGGAGCTGTTTTTT.

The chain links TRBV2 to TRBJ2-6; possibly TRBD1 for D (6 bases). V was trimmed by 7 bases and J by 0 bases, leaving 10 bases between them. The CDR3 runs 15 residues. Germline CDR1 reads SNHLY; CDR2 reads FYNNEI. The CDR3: CASKRGSSGANVLTF. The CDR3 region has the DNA TGTGCCAGCAAGAGGGGGAGCTCTGGGGCCAACGTCCTGACTTTC.

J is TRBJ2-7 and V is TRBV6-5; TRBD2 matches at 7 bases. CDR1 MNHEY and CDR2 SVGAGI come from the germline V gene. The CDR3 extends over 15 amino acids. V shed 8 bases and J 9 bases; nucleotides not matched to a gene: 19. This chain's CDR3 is CASRGMGGNRAVQYV. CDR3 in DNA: TGTGCCAGCCGTGGGATGGGGGGGAATCGCGCCGTGCAGTACGTC.

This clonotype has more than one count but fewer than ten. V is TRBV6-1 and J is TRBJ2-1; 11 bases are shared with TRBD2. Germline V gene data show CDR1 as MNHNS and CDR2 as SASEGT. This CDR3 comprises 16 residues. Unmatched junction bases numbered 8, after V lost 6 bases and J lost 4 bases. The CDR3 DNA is TGTGCCAGCAGATTCCCCGGGACTAGCGGTTACAATGAGCAGTTCTTC. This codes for CASRFPGTSGYNEQFF.

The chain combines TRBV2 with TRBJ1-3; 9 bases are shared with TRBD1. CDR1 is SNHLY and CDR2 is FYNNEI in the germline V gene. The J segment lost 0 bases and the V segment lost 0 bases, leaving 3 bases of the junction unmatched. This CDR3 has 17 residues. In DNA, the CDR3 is TGTGCCAGCAGTGAAGCATGGGGACAGGGCTCTGGAAACACCATATATTTT. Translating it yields CASSEAWGQGSGNTIYF.

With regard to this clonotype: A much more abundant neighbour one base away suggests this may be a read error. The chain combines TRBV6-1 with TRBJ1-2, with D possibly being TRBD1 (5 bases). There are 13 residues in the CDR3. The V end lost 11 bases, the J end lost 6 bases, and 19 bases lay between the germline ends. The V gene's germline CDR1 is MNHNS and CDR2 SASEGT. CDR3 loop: CAGSPGGSDGYTF. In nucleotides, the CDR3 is TGTGCCGGCTCACCCGGGGGGTCGGATGGCTACACCTTC.

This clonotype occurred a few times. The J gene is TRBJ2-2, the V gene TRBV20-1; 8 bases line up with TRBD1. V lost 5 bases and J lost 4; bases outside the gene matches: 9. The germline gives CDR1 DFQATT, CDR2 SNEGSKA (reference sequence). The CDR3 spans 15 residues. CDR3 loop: CSAPGRTGSTGELFF. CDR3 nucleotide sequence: TGCAGTGCTCCCGGGCGGACAGGGAGCACCGGGGAGCTGTTTTTT.

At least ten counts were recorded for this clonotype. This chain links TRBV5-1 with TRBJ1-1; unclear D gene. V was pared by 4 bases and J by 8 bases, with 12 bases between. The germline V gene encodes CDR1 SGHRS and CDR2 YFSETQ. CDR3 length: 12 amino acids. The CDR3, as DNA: TGCGCCAGCAGCCACAATGAGTGGGAAGCTTTCTTT. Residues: CASSHNEWEAFF.

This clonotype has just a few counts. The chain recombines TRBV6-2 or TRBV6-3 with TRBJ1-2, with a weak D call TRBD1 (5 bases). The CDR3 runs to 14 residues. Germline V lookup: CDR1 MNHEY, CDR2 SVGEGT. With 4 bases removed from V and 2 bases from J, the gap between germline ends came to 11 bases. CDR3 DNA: TGTGCCAGCAGTTCTCCAGGGCTCAACTATGGCTACACCTTC. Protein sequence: CASSSPGLNYGYTF.

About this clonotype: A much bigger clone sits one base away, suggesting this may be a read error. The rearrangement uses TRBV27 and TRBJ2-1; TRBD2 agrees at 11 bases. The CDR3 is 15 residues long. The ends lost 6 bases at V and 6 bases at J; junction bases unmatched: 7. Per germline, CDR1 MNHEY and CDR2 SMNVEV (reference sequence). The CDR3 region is CASRALAGVGNEQFF. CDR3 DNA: TGTGCCAGCAGGGCACTAGCGGGAGTGGGCAATGAGCAGTTCTTC.

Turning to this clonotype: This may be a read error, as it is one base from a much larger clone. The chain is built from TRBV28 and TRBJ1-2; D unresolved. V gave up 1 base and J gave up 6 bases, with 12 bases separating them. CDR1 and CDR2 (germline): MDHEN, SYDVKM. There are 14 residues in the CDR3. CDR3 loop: CASSLLWPDDGYTF. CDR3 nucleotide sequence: TGTGCCAGCAGTTTATTGTGGCCCGATGATGGCTACACCTTC.

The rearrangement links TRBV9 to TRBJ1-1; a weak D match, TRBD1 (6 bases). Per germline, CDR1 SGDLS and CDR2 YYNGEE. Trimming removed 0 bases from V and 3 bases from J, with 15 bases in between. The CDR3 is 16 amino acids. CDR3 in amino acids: CASSVVYGDTYTEAFF. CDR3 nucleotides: TGTGCCAGCAGCGTAGTCTATGGGGACACCTACACTGAAGCTTTCTTT.

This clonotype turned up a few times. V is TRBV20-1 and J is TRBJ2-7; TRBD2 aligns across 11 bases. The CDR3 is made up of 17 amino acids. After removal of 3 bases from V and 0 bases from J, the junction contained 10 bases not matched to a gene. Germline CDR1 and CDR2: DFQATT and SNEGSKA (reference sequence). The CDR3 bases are TGCAGTGCTAGTGGGACTAGCGGCCGGGGCCGCTCCTACGAGCAGTACTTC. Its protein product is CSASGTSGRGRSYEQYF.

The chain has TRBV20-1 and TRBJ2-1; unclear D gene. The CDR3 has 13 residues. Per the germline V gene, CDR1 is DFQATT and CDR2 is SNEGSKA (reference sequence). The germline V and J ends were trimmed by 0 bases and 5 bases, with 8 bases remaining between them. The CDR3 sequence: CSARDLLDNEQFF. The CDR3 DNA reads TGCAGTGCTAGAGATCTACTGGACAATGAGCAGTTCTTC.

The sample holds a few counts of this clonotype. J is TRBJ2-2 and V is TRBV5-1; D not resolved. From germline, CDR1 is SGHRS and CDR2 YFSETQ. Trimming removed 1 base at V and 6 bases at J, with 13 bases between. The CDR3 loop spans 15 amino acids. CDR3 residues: CASSLRTEPSGELFF. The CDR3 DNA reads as TGCGCCAGCAGCTTGAGGACCGAACCCTCCGGGGAGCTGTTTTTT.

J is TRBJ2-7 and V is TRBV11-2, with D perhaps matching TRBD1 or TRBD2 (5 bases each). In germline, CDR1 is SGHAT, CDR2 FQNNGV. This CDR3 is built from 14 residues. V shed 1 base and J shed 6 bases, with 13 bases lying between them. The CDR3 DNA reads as TGTGCCAGCAGCTTAGTTTCGGGGCGGTTCGAGCAGTACGTC. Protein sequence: CASSLVSGRFEQYV.

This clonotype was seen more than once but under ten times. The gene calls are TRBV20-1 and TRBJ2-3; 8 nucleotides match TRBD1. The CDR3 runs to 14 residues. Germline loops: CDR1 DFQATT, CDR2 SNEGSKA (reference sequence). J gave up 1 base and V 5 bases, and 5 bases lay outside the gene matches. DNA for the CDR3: TGCAGTGCTCCCTACAGGGGGGGCACAGATACGCAGTATTTT. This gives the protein CSAPYRGGTDTQYF.

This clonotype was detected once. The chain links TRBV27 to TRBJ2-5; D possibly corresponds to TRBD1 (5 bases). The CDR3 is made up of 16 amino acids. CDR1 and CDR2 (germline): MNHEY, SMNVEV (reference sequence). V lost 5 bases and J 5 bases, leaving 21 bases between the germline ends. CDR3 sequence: CASSLVGLGARETQYF. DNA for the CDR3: TGTGCCAGCAGTCTGGTTGGGCTAGGGGCGAGGGAGACCCAGTACTTC.

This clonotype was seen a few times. Written as DNA, the CDR3 is TGTGCCACCAGCAGAGATCCCACCGGGGAGCTGTTTTTT. Its protein product is CATSRDPTGELFF. The chain carries TRBV15 and TRBJ2-2; D gene ambiguous. Germline V gene sequence: CDR1 LNHNV, CDR2 YYDKDF (reference sequence). The CDR3 extends over 13 amino acids. V lost 0 bases, J lost 4 bases, and 3 bases lay in between.

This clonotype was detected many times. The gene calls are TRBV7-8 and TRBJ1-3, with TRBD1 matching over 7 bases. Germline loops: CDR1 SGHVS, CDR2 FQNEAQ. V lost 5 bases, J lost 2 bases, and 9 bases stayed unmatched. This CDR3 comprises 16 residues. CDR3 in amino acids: CASSLVTTGTGNTIYF. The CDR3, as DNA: TGTGCCAGCAGCCTAGTTACGACAGGGACTGGAAACACCATATATTTT.

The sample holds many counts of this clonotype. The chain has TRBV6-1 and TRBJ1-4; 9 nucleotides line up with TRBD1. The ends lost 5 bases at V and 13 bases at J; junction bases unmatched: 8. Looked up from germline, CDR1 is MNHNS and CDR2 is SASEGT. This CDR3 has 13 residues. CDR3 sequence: CASSQTPGQGLFF. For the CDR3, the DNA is TGTGCCAGCAGTCAAACCCCGGGACAGGGACTGTTTTTT.

CDR3 in amino acids: CSAGTGSPDTQYF. DNA of the CDR3: TGCAGTGCGGGGACAGGTAGCCCAGATACGCAGTATTTT. The chain recombines TRBV20-1 with TRBJ2-3, with 8 bases aligning to TRBD1. Looked up from germline, CDR1 is DFQATT and CDR2 is SNEGSKA (reference sequence). After removal of 6 bases from V and 4 bases from J, the junction contained 6 bases not matched to a gene. The CDR3 spans 13 residues.

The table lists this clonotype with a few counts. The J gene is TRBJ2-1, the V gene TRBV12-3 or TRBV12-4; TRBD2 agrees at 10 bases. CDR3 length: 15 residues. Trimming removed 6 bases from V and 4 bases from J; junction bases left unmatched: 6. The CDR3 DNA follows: TGTGCCAGCAGCCCGGGGACTAGCGCATACAATGAGCAGTTCTTC. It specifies CASSPGTSAYNEQFF.

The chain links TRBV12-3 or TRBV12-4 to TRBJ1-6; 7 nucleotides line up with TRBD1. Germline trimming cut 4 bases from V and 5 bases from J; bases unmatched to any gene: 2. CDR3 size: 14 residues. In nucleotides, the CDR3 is TGTGCCAGCAGTTGGACAGGCAATAATTCACCCCTCCACTTT. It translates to CASSWTGNNSPLHF.